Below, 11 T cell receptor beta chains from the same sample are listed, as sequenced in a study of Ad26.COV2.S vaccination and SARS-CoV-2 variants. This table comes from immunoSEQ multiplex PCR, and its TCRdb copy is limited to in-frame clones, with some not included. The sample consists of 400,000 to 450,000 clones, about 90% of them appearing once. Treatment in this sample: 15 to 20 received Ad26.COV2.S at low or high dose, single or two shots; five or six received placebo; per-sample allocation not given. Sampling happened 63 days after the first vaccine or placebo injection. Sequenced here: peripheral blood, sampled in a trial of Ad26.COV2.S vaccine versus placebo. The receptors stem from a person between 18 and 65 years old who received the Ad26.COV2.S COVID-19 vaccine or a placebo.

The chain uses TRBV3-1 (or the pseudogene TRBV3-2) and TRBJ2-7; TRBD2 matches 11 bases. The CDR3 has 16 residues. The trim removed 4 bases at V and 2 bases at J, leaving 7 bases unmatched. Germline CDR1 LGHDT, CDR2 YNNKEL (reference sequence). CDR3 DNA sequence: TGTGCCAGCAGCCTTCATGGGACTAGCGGAACCTACGAGCAGTACTTC. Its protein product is CASSLHGTSGTYEQYF.

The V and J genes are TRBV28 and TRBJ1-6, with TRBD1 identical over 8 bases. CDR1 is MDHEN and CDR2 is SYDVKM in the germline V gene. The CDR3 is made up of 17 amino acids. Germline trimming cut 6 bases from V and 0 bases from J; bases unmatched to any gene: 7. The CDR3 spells CASRYRGTSSYNSPLHF. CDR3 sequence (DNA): TGTGCCAGCAGGTACAGGGGGACGAGCTCCTATAATTCACCCCTCCACTTT.

CDR3 loop: CASSQYAGVRETQYF. CDR3 DNA sequence: TGTGCCAGCAGCCAGTATGCGGGAGTACGGGAGACCCAGTACTTC. The chain carries TRBV14 and TRBJ2-5; 7 positions match TRBD2. The CDR3 has 15 residues. Germline assignment: CDR1 SGHDN and CDR2 FVKESK. The V segment lost 3 bases and the J segment 5 bases; nucleotides outside the gene matches: 9.

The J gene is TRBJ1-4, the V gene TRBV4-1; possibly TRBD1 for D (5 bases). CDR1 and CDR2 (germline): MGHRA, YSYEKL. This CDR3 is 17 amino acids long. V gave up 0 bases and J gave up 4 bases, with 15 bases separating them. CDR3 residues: CASSQELGGSINEKLFF. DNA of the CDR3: TGCGCCAGCAGCCAAGAATTGGGGGGGTCTATTAATGAAAAACTGTTTTTT.

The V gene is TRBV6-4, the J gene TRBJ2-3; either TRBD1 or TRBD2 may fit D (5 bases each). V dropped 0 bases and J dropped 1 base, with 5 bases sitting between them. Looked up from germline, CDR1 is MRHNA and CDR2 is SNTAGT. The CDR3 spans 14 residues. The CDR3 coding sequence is TGTGCCAGCAGTGACTCGGGGGGCACAGATACGCAGTATTTT. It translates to CASSDSGGTDTQYF.

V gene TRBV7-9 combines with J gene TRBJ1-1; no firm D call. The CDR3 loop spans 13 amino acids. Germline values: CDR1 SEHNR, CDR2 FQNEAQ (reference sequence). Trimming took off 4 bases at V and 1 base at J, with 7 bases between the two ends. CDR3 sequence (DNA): TGTGCCAGCAGCTGGCGACAGAACACTGAAGCTTTCTTT. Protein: CASSWRQNTEAFF.

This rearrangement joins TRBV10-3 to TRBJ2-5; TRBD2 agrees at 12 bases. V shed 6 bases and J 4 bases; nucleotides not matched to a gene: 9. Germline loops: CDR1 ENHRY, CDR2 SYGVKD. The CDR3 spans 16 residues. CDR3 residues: CAISRLAGDFGETQYF. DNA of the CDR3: TGTGCCATCAGCCGACTAGCGGGAGATTTCGGAGAGACCCAGTACTTC.

CDR3 in DNA: TGCGCCAGCAGCTTCGGAGGAAGCAATCAGCCCCAGCATTTT. As protein: CASSFGGSNQPQHF. The genes are TRBV5-1 and TRBJ1-5; D uncertain. The CDR3 spans 14 residues. From germline, CDR1 is SGHRS and CDR2 YFSETQ. V was pared by 2 bases and J by 1 base, with 7 bases between.

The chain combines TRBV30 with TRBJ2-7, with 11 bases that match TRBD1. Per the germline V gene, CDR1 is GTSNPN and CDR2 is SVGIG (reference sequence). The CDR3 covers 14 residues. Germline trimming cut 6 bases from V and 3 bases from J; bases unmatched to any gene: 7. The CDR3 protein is CACRPGTGGYEQYF. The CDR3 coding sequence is TGTGCCTGCAGACCGGGGACAGGGGGCTACGAGCAGTACTTC.

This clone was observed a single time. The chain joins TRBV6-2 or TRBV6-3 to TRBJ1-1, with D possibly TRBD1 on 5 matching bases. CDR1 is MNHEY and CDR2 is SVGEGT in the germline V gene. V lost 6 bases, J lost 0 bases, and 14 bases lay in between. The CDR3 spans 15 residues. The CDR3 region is CASSPTGPMNTEAFF. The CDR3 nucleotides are TGTGCCAGCAGCCCAACGGGGCCCATGAACACTGAAGCTTTCTTT.

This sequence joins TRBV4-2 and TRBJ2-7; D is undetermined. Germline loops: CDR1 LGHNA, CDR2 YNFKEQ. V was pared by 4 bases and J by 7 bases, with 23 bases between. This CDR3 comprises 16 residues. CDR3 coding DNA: TGTGCCAGCAGCCCCAACGTCCTTATGGTTTTTAAGGAGCAGTACTTC. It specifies CASSPNVLMVFKEQYF.